Listed here are 10 T cell receptor beta chains from one sample, sequenced in a study of T cell changes during pregnancy in multiple sclerosis. Only in-frame clones appear in the TCRdb table, and some are missing; sequencing was by immunoSEQ multiplex PCR. The table records roughly 80,000 clones, approximately 90% of them present only once. The specimen comprised peripheral blood, sampled before pregnancy. These receptors all stem from a female donor with multiple sclerosis, enrolled in a pregnancy study.

V usage is TRBV28 and J usage is TRBJ1-2; D is perhaps TRBD1 (5 bases). Germline V lookup: CDR1 MDHEN, CDR2 SYDVKM. This CDR3 region has 15 residues. Trimming took off 3 bases at V and 8 bases at J, with 19 bases between the two ends. CDR3 sequence reads: CASSFSGARVDGYTF. CDR3 bases: TGTGCCAGCAGTTTTTCTGGGGCTCGAGTCGACGGCTACACCTTC.

This clone was picked up one time. The V gene is TRBV5-1, the J gene TRBJ1-2, with D uncertain. Germline V gene sequence: CDR1 SGHRS, CDR2 YFSETQ. This CDR3 is 13 amino acids long. Trimming shortened V by 0 bases and J by 8 bases, and 11 bases separated the two germline ends. Written as DNA, the CDR3 is TGCGCCAGCAGCTTGGAGCCATCCAGGGGCTACACCTTC. Translating gives CASSLEPSRGYTF.

The V gene is TRBV5-6, the J gene TRBJ2-6; D remains ambiguous. Germline V CDR1 and CDR2: SGHDT, YYEEEE. This CDR3 has 15 residues. Deletions cut 4 bases from V and 4 bases from J, with 12 bases between. The CDR3 bases are TGTGCCAGCAGCCCCGCCGGGTCGGGGGCCAACGTCCTGACTTTC. This codes for CASSPAGSGANVLTF.

The CDR3 is CASTSPDRGSPNEQFF. DNA of the CDR3: TGCGCCAGCACCTCCCCGGACAGGGGGAGTCCGAATGAGCAGTTCTTC. The genes are TRBV10-2 and TRBJ2-1; 10 bases match TRBD1. CDR3 length equals 16 residues. The J segment lost 7 bases and the V segment lost 7 bases, leaving 13 bases of the junction unmatched. CDR1 and CDR2 from the germline V gene are WSHSY and SAAADI.

The rearrangement uses TRBV12-5 and TRBJ2-7; D gene unclear. V was cut by 7 bases and J by 6 bases, with 7 bases left in between. CDR1 is LGHNT, CDR2 FRNRAP, per germline. This CDR3 has 10 residues. The CDR3 nucleotides are TGTGCTAGTGACAGAACCGAGCAGTACTTC. Amino acid sequence: CASDRTEQYF. The whole variable domain, filled in from reference TRBV12-5 and TRBJ2-7, reads DARVTQTPRHKVTEMGQEVTMRCQPILGHNTVFWYRQTMMQGLELLAYFRNRAPLDDSGMPKDRFSAEMPDATLATLKIQPSEPRDSAVYFCASDRTEQYFGPGTRLTVT.

Concerning this clone itself: One end of the junction does not line up with germline, which may come from a read error. This chain joins TRBV7-7 and TRBJ2-5, with 9 bases matching TRBD2. CDR1 is SSHAT and CDR2 is FNYEAQ in the germline V gene (reference sequence). The CDR3 loop spans 16 amino acids. CDR3 loop: CASSSNPGLAQETQYF. The DNA for the CDR3 is TGTGCTAGCAGCTCGAACCCGGGACTAGCCCAAGAGACCCAGTACTTC.

This chain connects TRBV27 to TRBJ2-7; D is perhaps TRBD2 (5 bases). Germline values: CDR1 MNHEY, CDR2 SMNVEV (reference sequence). Trimming shortened V by 4 bases and J by 2 bases, and 9 bases separated the two germline ends. CDR3 length equals 13 residues. The CDR3 DNA is TGTGCCAGCAGTTCTCTCGGGGCCTACGAGCAGTACTTC. Amino acids: CASSSLGAYEQYF.

The J gene is TRBJ2-3, the V gene TRBV28; TRBD2 matches 8 bases. The J segment lost 0 bases and the V segment lost 6 bases, leaving 11 bases of the junction unmatched. CDR3 length equals 17 residues. CDR1 and CDR2 (germline): MDHEN, SYDVKM. The CDR3 nucleotides read TGTGCCAGCAGCAAAACCGGGACTAGGGCTAGCACAGATACGCAGTATTTT. Protein product: CASSKTGTRASTDTQYF.

The chain combines TRBV19 with TRBJ2-3; 10 bases align to TRBD2. Germline V CDR1 and CDR2: LNHDA, SQIVND (reference sequence). The length of the CDR3 is 16 residues. V trimming: 3 bases; J trimming: 0 bases; junction bases outside the gene matches: 3. Here the CDR3 reads CASSMTSGYSTDTQYF. In DNA form, the CDR3 reads TGTGCCAGTAGTATGACTAGCGGGTATAGCACAGATACGCAGTATTTT.

This clone was seen a handful of times. V usage is TRBV5-4 and J usage is TRBJ2-3; D gene ambiguous. The germline CDR1 and CDR2 sequences are SGHNT and YYREEE (reference sequence). With 0 bases removed from V and 7 bases from J, the gap between germline ends came to 12 bases. The CDR3 is 14 amino acids. CDR3 bases: TGTGCCAGCAGCTTGGGAACTCGCACGAATACGCAGTATTTT. Its translation is CASSLGTRTNTQYF.